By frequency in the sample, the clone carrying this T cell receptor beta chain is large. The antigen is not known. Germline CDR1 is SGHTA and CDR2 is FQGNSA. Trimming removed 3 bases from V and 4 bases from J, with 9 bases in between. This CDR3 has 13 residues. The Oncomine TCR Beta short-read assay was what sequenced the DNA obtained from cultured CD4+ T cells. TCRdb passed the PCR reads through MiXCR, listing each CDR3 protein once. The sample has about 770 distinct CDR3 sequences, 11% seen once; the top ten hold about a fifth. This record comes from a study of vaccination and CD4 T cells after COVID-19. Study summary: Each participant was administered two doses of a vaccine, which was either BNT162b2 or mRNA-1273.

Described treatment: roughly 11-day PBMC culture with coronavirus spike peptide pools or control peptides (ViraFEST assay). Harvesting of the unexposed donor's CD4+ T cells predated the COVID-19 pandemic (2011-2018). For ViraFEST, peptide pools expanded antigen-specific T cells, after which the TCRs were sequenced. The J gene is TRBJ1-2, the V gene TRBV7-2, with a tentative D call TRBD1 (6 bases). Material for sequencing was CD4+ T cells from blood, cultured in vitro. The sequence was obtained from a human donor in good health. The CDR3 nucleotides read TGTGCCAGCAGCTTGATAGGGGGCTATGGCTACACCTTC. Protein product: CASSLIGGYGYTF.